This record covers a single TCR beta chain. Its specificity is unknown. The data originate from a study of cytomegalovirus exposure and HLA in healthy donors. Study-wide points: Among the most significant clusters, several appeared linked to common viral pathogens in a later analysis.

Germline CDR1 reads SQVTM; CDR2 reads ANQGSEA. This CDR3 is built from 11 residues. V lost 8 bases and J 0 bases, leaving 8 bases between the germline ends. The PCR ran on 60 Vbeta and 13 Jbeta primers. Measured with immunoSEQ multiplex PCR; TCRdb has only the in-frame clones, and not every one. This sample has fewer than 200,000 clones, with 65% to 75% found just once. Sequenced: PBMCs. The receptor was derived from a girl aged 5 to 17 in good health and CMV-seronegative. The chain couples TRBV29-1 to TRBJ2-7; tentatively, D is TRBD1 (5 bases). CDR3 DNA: TGCAGCTGTAGGGGCTCCTACGAGCAGTACTTC. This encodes CSCRGSYEQYF.